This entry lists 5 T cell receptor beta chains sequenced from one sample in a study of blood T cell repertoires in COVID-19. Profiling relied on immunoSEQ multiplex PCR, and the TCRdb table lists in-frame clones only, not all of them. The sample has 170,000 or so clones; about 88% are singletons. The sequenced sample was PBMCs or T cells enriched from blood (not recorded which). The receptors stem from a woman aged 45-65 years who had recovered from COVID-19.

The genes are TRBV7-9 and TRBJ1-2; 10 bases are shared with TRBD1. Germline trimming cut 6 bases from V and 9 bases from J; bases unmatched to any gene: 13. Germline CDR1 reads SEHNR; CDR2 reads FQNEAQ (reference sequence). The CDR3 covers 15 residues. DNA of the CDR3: TGTGCCAGCAGACAAGGGACAGGGGCATCCCCGCGCTACACCTTC. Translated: CASRQGTGASPRYTF.

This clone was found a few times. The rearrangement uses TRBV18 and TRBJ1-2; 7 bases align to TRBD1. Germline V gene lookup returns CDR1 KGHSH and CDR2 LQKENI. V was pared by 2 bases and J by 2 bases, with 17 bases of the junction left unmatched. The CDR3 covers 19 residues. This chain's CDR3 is CASSPGTVTTLKPNYGYTF. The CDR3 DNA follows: TGTGCCAGCTCACCAGGGACAGTGACCACCCTCAAACCCAACTATGGCTACACCTTC.

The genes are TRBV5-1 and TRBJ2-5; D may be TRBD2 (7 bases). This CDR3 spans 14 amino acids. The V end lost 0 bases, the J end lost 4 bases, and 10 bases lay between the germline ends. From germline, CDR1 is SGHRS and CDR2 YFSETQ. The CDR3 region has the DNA TGCGCCAGCAGCTTGGAGAGGGGGGGAGAGACCCAGTACTTC. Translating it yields CASSLERGGETQYF.

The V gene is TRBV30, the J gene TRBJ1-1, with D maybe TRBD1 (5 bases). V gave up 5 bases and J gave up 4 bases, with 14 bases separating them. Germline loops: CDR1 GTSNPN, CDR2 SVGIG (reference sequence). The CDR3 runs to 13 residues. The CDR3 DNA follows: TGTGCCTGGGGAGACAGTTGGTCCACTGAAGCTTTCTTT. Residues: CAWGDSWSTEAFF.

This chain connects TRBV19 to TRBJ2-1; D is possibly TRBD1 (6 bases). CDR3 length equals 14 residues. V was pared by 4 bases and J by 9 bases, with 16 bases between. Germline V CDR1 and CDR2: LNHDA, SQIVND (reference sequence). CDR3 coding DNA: TGTGCCAGTAGTAAGGGGCAGGGGAAACTTGAGCAGTTCTTC. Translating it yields CASSKGQGKLEQFF.